The sequence of this TCR beta chain was determined in a study of blood T cell repertoires in COVID-19. Study summary: Donors in the United States, Italy and Spain gave samples during acute or convalescent COVID-19.

Participants, roughly 18 to 100 years old, spanned approximately 26 US areas. In assigning cohorts, the study relied on participant-reported clinical history. Two negative PCRs, clearance, or symptom resolution were required of recovered Cohort 3 donors. TCRdb's copy holds only in-frame clones and misses some; the assay was immunoSEQ multiplex PCR. The sample consists of around 330,000 clones, roughly 90% of them appearing once. Per germline, CDR1 SQVTM and CDR2 ANQGSEA. V lost 7 bases, J lost 2 bases, and 2 bases stayed unmatched. CDR3 length: 13 residues. V gene TRBV29-1 combines with J gene TRBJ2-1; 10 nucleotides agree with TRBD2. The sample comprised PBMCs or T cells enriched from blood (not recorded which). This TCR was sampled from a woman aged 18-30 years who had recovered from COVID-19. As DNA, the CDR3 is TGCAGCGGTAGCGGGAGGACCTACAATGAGCAGTTCTTC. Translation gives CSGSGRTYNEQFF.